These 18 T cell receptor beta chains share one sample of origin, sequenced in a study of blood T cell repertoires in COVID-19. Clones were sequenced by immunoSEQ multiplex PCR, and TCRdb holds only the in-frame ones, with some missing. The repertoire holds about 190,000 clones, with approximately 84% as singletons. What was sequenced was PBMCs or T cells enriched from blood (not recorded which). Receptors originate from a woman younger than 45 who had recovered from COVID-19.

The chain recombines TRBV2 with TRBJ1-2; TRBD1 agrees at 7 bases. The CDR3 length is 16 residues. Per the germline V gene, CDR1 is SNHLY and CDR2 is FYNNEI. V lost 7 bases, J lost 8 bases, and 19 bases stayed unmatched. The CDR3 loop is CASMRVELGQRSGYTF. For the CDR3, the DNA is TGTGCCAGCATGAGGGTTGAACTGGGACAGAGGTCGGGCTACACCTTC.

The table lists this clone with a few counts. This rearrangement joins TRBV28 to TRBJ2-7; D unresolved. The V end was cut by 3 bases, the J end by 2 bases, with 20 bases between. CDR3 length: 17 amino acids. Germline CDR1 is MDHEN and CDR2 is SYDVKM. This CDR3 is CASSFGRSITLTYEQYF. CDR3 bases: TGTGCCAGCAGTTTTGGGCGCAGTATAACCTTGACCTACGAGCAGTACTTC.

This clone showed up just once. The CDR3 protein is CASSIEPGGDSPLHF. The CDR3 nucleotides read TGTGCCAGTAGTATAGAACCGGGGGGCGACTCACCCCTCCACTTT. The rearrangement uses TRBV19 and TRBJ1-6; D may be TRBD1 (6 bases). With 0 bases removed from V and 10 bases from J, the gap between germline ends came to 13 bases. In germline, CDR1 is LNHDA, CDR2 SQIVND (reference sequence). The CDR3 spans 15 residues.

The chain uses TRBV5-1 and TRBJ2-5; 8 bases line up with TRBD2. The germline V gene encodes CDR1 SGHRS and CDR2 YFSETQ. The CDR3 extends over 14 amino acids. J lost 4 bases, V lost 4 bases, and 6 bases had no gene match. CDR3 sequence: CASSMRGVPETQYF. The CDR3 bases are TGCGCCAGCAGCATGCGGGGGGTACCAGAGACCCAGTACTTC.

This chain links TRBV7-8 with TRBJ2-3, with 9 nucleotides matching TRBD2. The germline gives CDR1 SGHVS, CDR2 FQNEAQ. V lost 1 base, J lost 5 bases, and 7 bases stayed unmatched. CDR3 size: 16 residues. CDR3 residues: CASSLVTGLAGDTQYF. The CDR3 region has the DNA TGTGCCAGCAGCTTAGTCACGGGACTAGCCGGAGATACGCAGTATTTT.

This chain uses TRBV28 with TRBJ1-2; tentative D call: TRBD1 (5 bases). Germline V gene lookup returns CDR1 MDHEN and CDR2 SYDVKM. The CDR3 runs to 14 residues. V lost 6 bases and J lost 4, with 15 bases in between. CDR3 nucleotides: TGTGCCAGCAGACCTAGAACAGGCGCCTATGGCTACACCTTC. This gives the protein CASRPRTGAYGYTF.

The genes are TRBV19 and TRBJ1-2; D gene unclear. The germline CDR1 and CDR2 sequences are LNHDA and SQIVND (reference sequence). The CDR3 sequence is 16 residues long. Trimming took 7 bases from V and 8 from J, leaving 26 bases between them. The CDR3: CASIPSWERRTLGYTF. Written as DNA, the CDR3 is TGTGCCAGTATTCCCTCCTGGGAGCGGCGGACCCTCGGCTACACCTTC. Full variable domain (remainder filled in from reference TRBV19 and TRBJ1-2): DGGITQSPKYLFRKEGQNVTLSCEQNLNHDAMYWYRQDPGQGLRLIYYSQIVNDFQKGDIAEGYSVSREKKESFPLTVTSAQKNPTAFYLCASIPSWERRTLGYTFGSGTRLTVV.

CDR3 residues: CASSLGLRNYGYTF. The CDR3 region has the DNA TGTGCCAGCAGCTTGGGACTGCGGAACTATGGCTACACCTTC. The chain carries TRBV5-6 and TRBJ1-2; D gene ambiguous. The CDR3 spans 14 residues. The V and J ends lost 0 bases and 2 bases respectively, with 8 bases between them. Germline-derived CDR1 and CDR2 are SGHDT and YYEEEE.

This chain links TRBV1 with TRBJ2-3; the table's D call of TRBD2 was not tested on the DNA. TRBV1 constitutes a pseudogene. CDR3 length: 16 amino acids. CDR3 protein: CTSSQNGTSGPDTQYF. CDR3 bases: TGCACCAGCAGCCAAAATGGGACTAGCGGCCCAGATACGCAGTATTTT.

This chain joins TRBV28 and TRBJ1-5; 9 bases match TRBD1. The CDR3 sequence is 18 residues long. The V gene's germline CDR1 is MDHEN and CDR2 SYDVKM. Trimming at V came to 8 bases and at J to 1 base, leaving 15 bases not matched to a gene. CDR3 sequence (DNA): TGTGCCAGCGACGATCCGGGACAGGGAGGGGTAAGCAATCAGCCCCAGCATTTT. Its protein product is CASDDPGQGGVSNQPQHF. Drawing the rest from reference TRBV28 and TRBJ1-5, the complete variable domain is DVKVTQSSRYLVKRTGEKVFLECVQDMDHENMFWYRQDPGLGLRLIYFSYDVKMKEKGDIPEGYSVSREKKERFSLILESASTNQTSMYLCASDDPGQGGVSNQPQHFGDGTRLSIL.

The chain links TRBV5-4 to TRBJ1-3, with no clear D. There are 14 residues in the CDR3. Trimming removed 2 bases at V and 4 bases at J, with 10 bases between. The germline gives CDR1 SGHNT, CDR2 YYREEE (reference sequence). DNA of the CDR3: TGTGCCAGCAGCTTAACTCCACGCGGAAACACCATATATTTT. It is translated as CASSLTPRGNTIYF.

V gene TRBV3-1 (or the pseudogene TRBV3-2) combines with J gene TRBJ2-7; D might be TRBD2 (5 bases). Trimming stripped 6 bases from V and 0 bases from J, with 12 bases between. Germline values: CDR1 LGHDT, CDR2 YNNKEL (reference sequence). This CDR3 comprises 14 residues. The CDR3 loop reads CASRDGLRSYEQYF. The CDR3 bases are TGTGCCAGCAGAGACGGACTTCGCTCCTACGAGCAGTACTTC.

The chain carries TRBV6-5 and TRBJ1-1; the D gene is possibly TRBD1 (5 bases). In germline, CDR1 is MNHEY, CDR2 SVGAGI. V lost 5 bases, J lost 4 bases, and 14 bases lay in between. This CDR3 has 14 residues. As DNA, the CDR3 is TGTGCCAGCAGTCCAAGGGGTCCCGGCACTGAAGCTTTCTTT. Its protein is CASSPRGPGTEAFF.

The chain links TRBV7-2 to TRBJ1-4, with 10 bases matching TRBD1. The CDR3 totals 17 residues. The V gene end was trimmed by 2 bases and the J gene end by 3 bases; junction bases not matched to a gene: 6. Germline V gene lookup returns CDR1 SGHTA and CDR2 FQGNSA. In DNA form, the CDR3 reads TGTGCCAGCAGCTTATCAGACAGGGGGCTTGCTAATGAAAAACTGTTTTTT. Translation: CASSLSDRGLANEKLFF. The whole variable domain, filled in from reference TRBV7-2 and TRBJ1-4, reads GAGVSQSPSNKVTEKGKDVELRCDPISGHTALYWYRQSLGQGLEFLIYFQGNSAPDKSGLPSDRFSAERTGGSVSTLTIQRTQQEDSAVYLCASSLSDRGLANEKLFFGSGTQLSVL.

The V and J genes are TRBV7-2 and TRBJ2-1; TRBD2 agrees at 13 bases. Germline V gene sequence: CDR1 SGHTA, CDR2 FQGNSA. The CDR3 length is 15 residues. Trimming took 5 bases from V and 9 from J; bases not matched to a gene: 7. The chain's CDR3 is CASSPRLAGGGEQFF. The CDR3 bases are TGTGCCAGCAGCCCCCGACTAGCGGGAGGAGGTGAGCAGTTCTTC.

The rearrangement links TRBV10-3 to TRBJ2-4; D is possibly TRBD2 (5 bases). CDR1 and CDR2 from the germline V gene are ENHRY and SYGVKD. V lost 5 bases to trimming and J lost 8 bases, with 10 bases between them. CDR3 length equals 12 residues. Written as DNA, the CDR3 is TGTGCCATCAGTTCGACTATATACATTCAGTACTTC. This encodes CAISSTIYIQYF.

V and J are TRBV11-2 and TRBJ1-6, with D possibly matching TRBD1 (6 bases). Deletions cut 6 bases from V and 7 bases from J, with 13 bases between. CDR1 and CDR2 from the germline V gene are SGHAT and FQNNGV. The CDR3 is made up of 14 amino acids. CDR3 sequence reads: CASRWTAANSPLHF. Here the CDR3 DNA reads TGTGCCAGCAGATGGACAGCGGCGAATTCACCCCTCCACTTT.

This rearrangement joins TRBV2 to TRBJ2-7, with D hard to call. The CDR3 loop spans 14 amino acids. Germline V gives CDR1 SNHLY, CDR2 FYNNEI. Trimming cost V 0 bases and J 3 bases, with 9 bases left between them. The CDR3 protein is CASSEAPGFYEQYV. DNA for the CDR3: TGTGCCAGCAGTGAAGCCCCAGGATTCTACGAGCAGTACGTC.